What follows is one T cell receptor (beta chain) and its context. This entry is derived from a study of blood T cell repertoires in COVID-19. Participant age was about 18 to 89 years, and participants resided in 24 US areas. Clinical histories supplied by participants themselves formed the basis of cohort assignment. CDR3 size: 17 residues. J gave up 2 bases and V 5 bases, and 11 bases lay outside the gene matches. Looked up from germline, CDR1 is MDHEN and CDR2 is SYDVKM. As processed by the authors: For nucleated cells, counts were estimated from reference gene primer amplification. Measured with immunoSEQ multiplex PCR; TCRdb has only the in-frame clones, and not every one. The DNA was the basis for D and trimming; V, J and clone size are from that table. This table holds about 210,000 clones, about 91% found once.

The sequence was collected from a man between 18 and 35 years old with acute COVID-19. The rearrangement uses TRBV28 and TRBJ2-1; 8 bases line up with TRBD1. Sequenced: PBMCs or T cells enriched from blood (not recorded which). CDR3 in DNA: TGTGCCAGCAGTCTCCGGACAGGGAAAAATACCTACAATGAGCAGTTCTTC. It specifies CASSLRTGKNTYNEQFF.